The 15 T cell receptor beta chains listed next were all sequenced from one sample in a study of HIV-infected children after antiretroviral therapy interruption. The TCR library was built from RNA with a 3' RACE protocol and unique molecular identifiers. TCRdb reprocessed the 3' RACE reads via MiXCR and lists one record per CDR3 protein. The repertoire holds more than 75,000 distinct CDR3 sequences, approximately 6.9% seen once, with about 1.1% in the top ten. Documented treatment: PENTA 11 planned treatment interruption arm or continuous ART arm. The sequencing here drew on CD45RA+ CD4+ T cells from PBMCs, pooled from several time points, taken from a donor given antiretroviral therapy, either interrupted or continuous. Subset specified: naive CD4+ CD45RA+ CD45RO- T cells. These receptor sequences come from a pool of human donors with HIV.

This clonotype appeared a few times. The rearrangement uses TRBV29-1 and TRBJ2-5; D perhaps matches TRBD1 (5 bases). The germline V gene has CDR1 SQVTM and CDR2 ANQGSEA. The ends were cut back, 1 base at V and 2 bases at J, with 14 bases in the middle. The CDR3 is 15 residues long. Here the CDR3 reads CSVEGGRAGQETQYF. The DNA of the CDR3 is TGCAGCGTTGAAGGGGGCAGGGCAGGTCAAGAGACCCAGTACTTC.

Many counts were recorded for this clonotype. The genes are TRBV7-8 and TRBJ2-2, with TRBD2 as a possible D gene (6 bases). Per the germline V gene, CDR1 is SGHVS and CDR2 is FQNEAQ. V was cut by 2 bases and J by 1 base, with 20 bases left in between. The CDR3 totals 19 residues. CDR3 region: CASSLFGRGTLGNTGELFF. Here the CDR3 DNA reads TGTGCCAGCAGCTTATTTGGTCGGGGGACCCTCGGGAACACCGGGGAGCTGTTTTTT.

This clonotype was counted a few times. V is TRBV5-1 and J is TRBJ1-1; TRBD1 matches 9 bases. CDR3 size: 15 residues. CDR1 and CDR2 from the germline V gene are SGHRS and YFSETQ. The ends lost 2 bases at V and 4 bases at J; junction bases unmatched: 6. The CDR3 DNA follows: TGCGCCAGCAGCTTTGGGGGGACAGGGCTCACTGAAGCTTTCTTT. Residues: CASSFGGTGLTEAFF.

This clonotype was seen many times. This chain connects TRBV5-1 to TRBJ2-1; 7 bases align to TRBD1. V lost 5 bases and J lost 4; bases outside the gene matches: 9. The CDR3 extends over 15 amino acids. The germline CDR1 and CDR2 sequences are SGHRS and YFSETQ. Here the CDR3 reads CASSENRGLYNEQFF. The CDR3 region has the DNA TGCGCCAGCAGTGAAAACAGGGGCCTATACAATGAGCAGTTCTTC.

This clonotype was seen repeatedly, ten times or more. The V gene is TRBV20-1, the J gene TRBJ2-1, with 8 bases lining up with TRBD2. Per the germline V gene, CDR1 is DFQATT and CDR2 is SNEGSKA (reference sequence). The CDR3 runs 15 residues. CDR3 amino acids: CSVSRAGGLYNEQFF. CDR3 sequence (DNA): TGCAGCGTTAGCCGGGCGGGAGGACTTTACAATGAGCAGTTCTTC.

This clonotype was detected ten times or more. This chain uses TRBV10-3 with TRBJ2-1; D gene uncertain. The V end lost 0 bases, the J end lost 0 bases, and 6 bases lay between the germline ends. CDR1 is ENHRY and CDR2 is SYGVKD in the germline V gene. This CDR3 contains 15 residues. The CDR3 sequence is CAISESNPSYNEQFF. DNA of the CDR3: TGTGCCATCAGTGAGTCCAACCCCTCCTACAATGAGCAGTTCTTC.

Many counts were recorded for this clonotype. The V call is TRBV4-1, the J call TRBJ2-5; D possibly corresponds to TRBD1 (5 bases). Germline-derived CDR1 and CDR2 are MGHRA and YSYEKL. The V and J ends lost 2 bases and 2 bases respectively, with 12 bases between them. CDR3 length: 15 residues. The chain's CDR3 is CASSQLGLSQETQYF. The CDR3 nucleotides are TGCGCCAGCAGCCAACTGGGGCTGTCACAAGAGACCCAGTACTTC.

This clonotype showed up many times. This chain joins TRBV7-9 and TRBJ2-7; weak D call: TRBD2 (5 bases). The CDR3 consists of 12 residues. The V gene's germline CDR1 is SEHNR and CDR2 FQNEAQ (reference sequence). V was cut by 5 bases and J by 6 bases, with 11 bases left in between. CDR3 nucleotides: TGTGCCAGCAGCCCCCCAAGCGGCGAGCAGTACTTC. Translating gives CASSPPSGEQYF.

In this sample, this clonotype turned up many times. This chain joins TRBV20-1 and TRBJ1-1, with 8 bases matching TRBD1. Germline assignment: CDR1 DFQATT and CDR2 SNEGSKA (reference sequence). Trimming cost V 3 bases and J 10 bases; bases outside gene matches: 7. This CDR3 is 12 amino acids long. The DNA for the CDR3 is TGCAGTGCTAGCGACAGGGGATTTGGAGCTTTCTTT. As protein: CSASDRGFGAFF.

CDR3 nucleotides: TGTGCCAGCTCACCGGAGACCCGGGACCAGGAGCGCAAAAACATTCAGTACTTC. It translates to CASSPETRDQERKNIQYF. This chain uses TRBV18 with TRBJ2-4; D might be TRBD1 or TRBD2, each matching 5 bases. V lost 3 bases to trimming and J lost 3 bases, with 21 bases between them. CDR3 length: 18 residues. Germline lookup yields CDR1 KGHSH and CDR2 LQKENI.

The table lists this clonotype with many counts. The rearrangement joins TRBV23-1 to TRBJ1-5; D remains unclear. TRBV23-1 is labeled an ORF, and its function is uncertain. The V and J ends lost 4 bases and 8 bases respectively, with 9 bases between them. The CDR3 consists of 12 residues. The CDR3 sequence: CASSPPGEPQHF. Written as DNA, the CDR3 is TGCGCCAGCAGTCCCCCCGGGGAGCCCCAGCATTTT.

This clonotype was counted ten times or more. The V and J genes are TRBV28 and TRBJ1-6; D is perhaps TRBD1 (6 bases). The V and J ends lost 2 bases and 9 bases respectively, with 17 bases between them. This CDR3 spans 16 amino acids. CDR1 is MDHEN and CDR2 is SYDVKM in the germline V gene. The CDR3 protein is CASSLKAGVYVSPLHF. In nucleotides, the CDR3 is TGTGCCAGCAGTTTAAAGGCAGGGGTTTACGTTTCACCCCTCCACTTT. The full variable domain, its missing parts supplied by reference TRBV28 and TRBJ1-6, is DVKVTQSSRYLVKRTGEKVFLECVQDMDHENMFWYRQDPGLGLRLIYFSYDVKMKEKGDIPEGYSVSREKKERFSLILESASTNQTSMYLCASSLKAGVYVSPLHFGNGTRLTVT.

This clonotype was recorded at least ten times. For the CDR3, the DNA is TGTGCCAGCAGATCTCCTCCGGGACAGGGGGAGACAAACACTGAAGCTTTCTTT. Its protein product is CASRSPPGQGETNTEAFF. The V gene is TRBV6-6, the J gene TRBJ1-1; 11 nucleotides agree with TRBD1. This CDR3 contains 18 residues. Trimming took 6 bases from V and 2 from J; bases not matched to a gene: 14. Germline-derived CDR1 and CDR2 are MNHNY and SVGAGI (reference sequence).

This clonotype was seen ten or more times. The V and J genes are TRBV10-3 and TRBJ1-6, with 10 nucleotides matching TRBD1. This CDR3 contains 13 residues. Germline V CDR1 and CDR2: ENHRY, SYGVKD. J was trimmed by 10 bases and V by 7 bases; bases with no gene match: 4. This chain's CDR3 is CAINLDRGSPLHF. In DNA form, the CDR3 reads TGTGCCATCAACCTGGACAGGGGGTCACCCCTCCACTTT.

This clonotype was detected ten times or more. V gene TRBV29-1 combines with J gene TRBJ1-2, with D possibly matching TRBD1 (5 bases). Trimming took 5 bases from V and 4 from J, leaving 8 bases between them. CDR1 and CDR2 from the germline V gene are SQVTM and ANQGSEA. CDR3 length: 11 amino acids. The CDR3 protein is CSVLRAYGYTF. CDR3 bases: TGCAGCGTTCTCAGGGCCTATGGCTACACCTTC.